Listed below are T cell receptor beta chains from one sample, sequenced in a study of shared clonotypes between healthy human individuals. Sequencing was performed with immunoSEQ multiplex PCR; in TCRdb, only in-frame clones are kept and a portion is missing. The sample gives under 550,000 clones, 90% to 96% of which show up once; about 0.064% is in the top ten. Input material: naive CD4+ T cells sorted from blood. Source of these receptors: a young woman in good health. CDR3s include the opening cysteine and the closing phenylalanine or tryptophan. The D gene is left open where the match is weak. The size of a clone is reported for some rows only, either as once, few or many, or as a class for expanded clones.

clone_size j_call v_call d_call cdr3_nt cdr3_aa
NA TRBJ2-7 TRBV28 NA TGTGCCAGCAGACCTGGACAGTCCTACGAGCAGTACTTC CASRPGQSYEQYF
NA TRBJ2-1 TRBV27 TRBD2 TGTGCCAGCAGTTCCTCGACTAGCGCTGAGCAGTTCTTC CASSSSTSAEQFF
NA TRBJ2-1 TRBV19 NA TGTGCCAGTAGTACCCACCAACGACTGGCTGCCTACAATGAGCAGTTCTTC CASSTHQRLAAYNEQFF
once TRBJ2-7 TRBV4-2 TRBD2 TGTGCCAGCAGCTTACTAGCGGGAGATTCCTACGAGCAGTACTTC CASSLLAGDSYEQYF
NA TRBJ2-3 TRBV6-1 NA TGTGCCGTATCGTTTCAGGGTAGCACAGATACGCAGTATTTT CAVSFQGSTDTQYF
NA TRBJ2-3 TRBV11-2 TRBD2 TGTGCCAGCAGCTTAGGCGGACTAGCTGCAGATACGCAGTATTTT CASSLGGLAADTQYF
NA TRBJ1-1 TRBV5-1 NA TGCGCCAGCAGCTTAACAGGGAGCGACACTGAAGCTTTCTTT CASSLTGSDTEAFF
NA TRBJ1-5 TRBV5-6 NA TGTGCCAGCAGCTTGTGGGAGGGTGGCAATCAGCCCCAGCATTTT CASSLWEGGNQPQHF
NA TRBJ2-2 TRBV5-1 NA TGCGCCAGCGGCCAAATGGGACAAAACACCGGGGAGCTGTTTTTT CASGQMGQNTGELFF
NA TRBJ2-7 TRBV18 TRBD1 TGTGCCAGCTCACTCGGGGACAGGGGCTACTACGAGCAGTACTTC CASSLGDRGYYEQYF
NA TRBJ2-7 TRBV6-1 TRBD1 TGTGCCAGCGTAGATGCGGCAGGGGGCACCTACGAGCAGTACTTC CASVDAAGGTYEQYF